Below, 4 T cell receptor beta chains from the same sample are listed, as sequenced in a study of kidney transplant recipient with SARS-CoV-2 infection. TCRdb called the reads again in MiXCR, with one record for every CDR3 protein. The table lists some 220,000 distinct CDR3 sequences, 29% of them singletons. The sequences come from a blood sample, collected at baseline and on day 111 from a kidney transplant recipient. The source of these receptors is a young adult male patient who had COVID-19 and was a kidney transplant recipient. Some T cells may be supplied by the graft donor.

Details on this clonotype: A single base separates this from a much larger clone, so it may be a read error. Here the CDR3 reads CASFPHHSRKTYGYTF. The CDR3 coding sequence is TGTGCCAGCTTTCCACATCATTCACGAAAGACCTATGGCTACACCTTC. The rearrangement uses TRBV5-8 and TRBJ1-2; D gene unclear. V lost 7 bases and J 4 bases, leaving 23 bases between the germline ends. The CDR3 consists of 16 residues. The germline V gene encodes CDR1 SGHTS and CDR2 YDEGEE.

This clonotype was detected many times. This sequence joins TRBV20-1 and TRBJ1-1; TRBD1 is a possible D gene (5 bases). The length of the CDR3 is 13 residues. Germline V gene sequence: CDR1 DFQATT, CDR2 SNEGSKA (reference sequence). The V and J ends lost 5 bases and 4 bases respectively, with 14 bases between them. The CDR3 protein is CSASFGGGTEAFF. The CDR3 region has the DNA TGCAGTGCTTCGTTTGGGGGGGGCACTGAAGCTTTCTTT.

This clonotype was seen a handful of times. The rearrangement uses TRBV11-3 and TRBJ2-7; 8 bases match TRBD2. With 1 base clipped from V and 4 bases from J, the junction kept 6 bases outside the gene matches. Germline CDR1 and CDR2: SGHNT and YENEEA. CDR3 length: 15 amino acids. CDR3 sequence reads: CASSLGGGTTYEQYF. The CDR3 nucleotides read TGTGCCAGCAGCTTAGGCGGGGGGACTACTTACGAGCAGTACTTC. The variable domain in full, completed from reference TRBV11-3 and TRBJ2-7, reads EAGVVQSPRYKIIEKKQPVAFWCNPISGHNTLYWYLQNLGQGPELLIRYENEEAVDDSQLPKDRFSAERLKGVDSTLKIQPAELGDSAVYLCASSLGGGTTYEQYFGPGTRLTVT.

The genes are TRBV15 and TRBJ1-4; D not certain. CDR1 is LNHNV and CDR2 is YYDKDF in the germline V gene (reference sequence). The V gene lost 5 bases and the J gene lost 7 bases, with 23 bases spanning the gap. CDR3 length: 17 residues. This CDR3 reads CATSPGWADRAGEKLFF. CDR3 sequence (DNA): TGTGCCACCAGCCCAGGTTGGGCCGATCGGGCTGGTGAAAAACTGTTTTTT.